These 27 T cell receptor beta chains originate from one sample sequenced in a study of blood T cell repertoires in COVID-19. The data were produced by immunoSEQ multiplex PCR, yet TCRdb's version contains in-frame clones alone and is incomplete. The repertoire holds 110,000 or so clones, with around 82% as singletons. Sequenced sample: peripheral blood. The origin of the receptors is a woman aged 45-65 years with acute or convalescent COVID-19.

J is TRBJ1-1 and V is TRBV6-5; possible D gene TRBD1, 5 bases. The V gene lost 5 bases and the J gene lost 2 bases, with 9 bases spanning the gap. Per the germline V gene, CDR1 is MNHEY and CDR2 is SVGAGI. The CDR3 loop spans 13 amino acids. For the CDR3, the DNA is TGTGCCAGCAGTAGTCAGGGTAACACTGAAGCTTTCTTT. This translates into CASSSQGNTEAFF.

The J gene is TRBJ1-2, the V gene TRBV28, with no clear D. Germline assignment: CDR1 MDHEN and CDR2 SYDVKM. The CDR3 covers 12 residues. V was clipped by 4 bases and J by 4 bases, with 7 bases between them. The CDR3 here is CASSWSVYGYTF. CDR3 coding DNA: TGTGCCAGCAGTTGGAGTGTCTATGGCTACACCTTC.

This chain uses TRBV6-5 with TRBJ1-2, with 9 bases identical to TRBD1. The ends lost 2 bases at V and 4 bases at J; junction bases unmatched: 8. CDR1 is MNHEY, CDR2 SVGAGI, per germline. The CDR3 is made up of 16 amino acids. The CDR3 nucleotides are TGTGCCAGCAGTTACAGTACAGGGGGCGCCAGCTATGGCTACACCTTC. Encoded protein: CASSYSTGGASYGYTF.

The V gene is TRBV5-4, the J gene TRBJ1-1, with TRBD1 matching 7 bases. Losses at the gene ends were 4 bases for V and 1 base for J; bases not matched to a gene: 7. CDR1 SGHNT and CDR2 YYREEE come from the germline V gene (reference sequence). CDR3 size: 15 residues. This CDR3 is CASSTRQGTNTEAFF. DNA for the CDR3: TGTGCCAGCAGCACCCGACAGGGAACGAACACTGAAGCTTTCTTT.

V is TRBV9 and J is TRBJ2-2; TRBD1 matches at 11 bases. The germline CDR1 and CDR2 sequences are SGDLS and YYNGEE. The ends lost 3 bases at V and 7 bases at J; junction bases unmatched: 2. This CDR3 region has 14 residues. DNA for the CDR3: TGTGCCAGCAGCGGGGACAGGGGGAACGGGGAGCTGTTTTTT. It translates to CASSGDRGNGELFF. The full variable domain, its missing parts supplied by reference TRBV9 and TRBJ2-2, is DSGVTQTPKHLITATGQRVTLRCSPRSGDLSVYWYQQSLDQGLQFLIQYYNGEERAKGNILERFSAQQFPDLHSELNLSSLELGDSALYFCASSGDRGNGELFFGEGSRLTVL.

This sequence joins TRBV27 and TRBJ1-1, with D possibly TRBD1 on 6 matching bases. The V end lost 2 bases, the J end lost 4 bases, and 14 bases lay between the germline ends. CDR1 is MNHEY, CDR2 SMNVEV, per germline (reference sequence). The CDR3 contains 15 residues. The CDR3 sequence is CASSLRDNLSTEAFF. CDR3 DNA: TGTGCCAGCAGTTTAAGGGACAATTTGAGCACTGAAGCTTTCTTT.

The chain carries TRBV25-1 and TRBJ1-2; 7 positions match TRBD1. V lost 7 bases to trimming and J lost 4 bases; unmatched junction nucleotides: 9. The germline gives CDR1 MGHDK, CDR2 SYGVNS. The CDR3 runs to 14 residues. The DNA of the CDR3 is TGTGCCAGCACGACAGGGATCATCGGCTATGGCTACACCTTC. It codes for CASTTGIIGYGYTF.

J is TRBJ2-7 and V is TRBV7-8, with D maybe TRBD2 (6 bases). CDR3 length: 14 residues. V lost 6 bases and J lost 0, with 12 bases in between. The germline V gene has CDR1 SGHVS and CDR2 FQNEAQ. Written as DNA, the CDR3 is TGTGCCAGCAGTTTGACGGGACTCTCCTACGAGCAGTACTTC. Its protein product is CASSLTGLSYEQYF.

The chain links TRBV5-1 to TRBJ2-3; D might be TRBD1 (5 bases). V shed 0 bases and J shed 3 bases, with 8 bases lying between them. The germline CDR1 and CDR2 sequences are SGHRS and YFSETQ. The CDR3 contains 14 residues. CDR3 region: CASSLGQFTDTQYF. The CDR3 nucleotides are TGCGCCAGCAGCTTGGGACAGTTTACAGATACGCAGTATTTT.

This clone showed up just a few times. The chain couples TRBV18 to TRBJ2-1; 12 bases are shared with TRBD2. The V gene end was trimmed by 2 bases and the J gene end by 6 bases; junction bases not matched to a gene: 11. The V gene's germline CDR1 is KGHSH and CDR2 LQKENI. There are 18 residues in the CDR3. The CDR3, as DNA: TGTGCCAGCTCACCAGTCCTTCTAGCGGGGGGGAGACTCAATGAGCAGTTCTTC. Translating it yields CASSPVLLAGGRLNEQFF.

This clone is a singleton in its sample. The chain joins TRBV3-1 (or the pseudogene TRBV3-2) to TRBJ2-5, with TRBD2 identical over 7 bases. The length of the CDR3 is 13 residues. Germline CDR1 reads LGHDT; CDR2 reads YNNKEL (reference sequence). With 11 bases clipped from V and 7 bases from J, the junction kept 13 bases outside the gene matches. The CDR3 bases are TGTGCCTCCTCTAGCGGCCCTGTGGGGACCCAGTACTTC. This codes for CASSSGPVGTQYF.

The chain employs TRBV5-1 and TRBJ1-2, with D unclear. Germline-derived CDR1 and CDR2 are SGHRS and YFSETQ. The V end was cut by 2 bases, the J end by 0 bases, with 17 bases between. The CDR3 length is 17 residues. The CDR3 sequence is CASSLWGDVFANYGYTF. CDR3 DNA sequence: TGCGCCAGCAGCTTATGGGGAGATGTCTTTGCTAACTATGGCTACACCTTC.

This clone was picked up one time. The V call is TRBV10-3, the J call TRBJ2-1, with D perhaps matching TRBD1 (7 bases). The CDR3 extends over 11 amino acids. V shed 10 bases and J shed 8 bases, with 12 bases lying between them. Germline assignment: CDR1 ENHRY and CDR2 SYGVKD. The CDR3: CATRGADEQFF. CDR3 DNA sequence: TGTGCCACCAGGGGGGCGGATGAGCAGTTCTTC.

The chain recombines TRBV10-1 with TRBJ2-7; the match to TRBD1 covers 8 bases. The J segment lost 2 bases and the V segment lost 3 bases, leaving 3 bases of the junction unmatched. CDR1 and CDR2 (germline): WNHNN, SYGVQD (reference sequence). CDR3 length equals 14 residues. DNA for the CDR3: TGCGCCAGCAGTGAAGGGGACAGGCCCTACGAGCAGTACTTC. The encoded protein is CASSEGDRPYEQYF.

The chain recombines TRBV28 with TRBJ2-2; D perhaps matches TRBD2 (6 bases). The V end was cut by 8 bases, the J end by 6 bases, with 16 bases between. The CDR3 consists of 14 residues. The V gene's germline CDR1 is MDHEN and CDR2 SYDVKM. CDR3 loop: CASLAWDSAGELFF. DNA for the CDR3: TGTGCCAGCTTAGCCTGGGACTCCGCCGGGGAGCTGTTTTTT.

As for this clone: Compared with germline, one end of the junction differs, possibly owing to a read error. The V gene is TRBV2, the J gene TRBJ1-5; D unresolved. The CDR3 is made up of 14 amino acids. Germline values: CDR1 SNHLY, CDR2 FYNNEI. The CDR3 spells CASSEGARNQPQHF. CDR3 sequence (DNA): TGTGCCAGCAGCGAAGGAGCCCGCAATCAGCCCCAGCATTTT. Full variable domain (outside the CDR3, taken from reference TRBV2 and TRBJ1-5): EPEVTQTPSHQVTQMGQEVILRCVPISNHLYFYWYRQILGQKVEFLVSFYNNEISEKSEIFDDQFSVERPDGSNFTLKIRSTKLEDSAMYFCASSEGARNQPQHFGDGTRLSIL.

The V and J genes are TRBV4-2 and TRBJ2-1, with 10 bases lining up with TRBD1. The CDR3 runs 20 residues. V gave up 4 bases and J gave up 8 bases; unmatched junction bases: 23. Germline loops: CDR1 LGHNA, CDR2 YNFKEQ. The CDR3 sequence: CASSPQMGTGANYLRDEQFF. CDR3 bases: TGTGCCAGCAGCCCCCAGATGGGGACAGGGGCAAACTACCTACGTGATGAGCAGTTCTTC.

V usage is TRBV5-6 and J usage is TRBJ1-3; 7 positions agree with TRBD1. CDR3 size: 15 residues. In germline, CDR1 is SGHDT, CDR2 YYEEEE. Germline trimming cut 3 bases from V and 1 base from J; bases unmatched to any gene: 4. The DNA for the CDR3 is TGTGCCAGCAGCTGGCAGGGGGGATCTGGAAACACCATATATTTT. Translated, it gives CASSWQGGSGNTIYF.

This clone was observed a single time. The chain couples TRBV2 to TRBJ2-3; TRBD2 might be the D (6 bases). Germline CDR1 is SNHLY and CDR2 is FYNNEI. The CDR3 extends over 14 amino acids. V dropped 1 base and J dropped 5 bases, with 10 bases sitting between them. The CDR3 reads CASSEVLAGDTQYF. In DNA, the CDR3 is TGTGCCAGCAGTGAAGTACTAGCTGGAGATACGCAGTATTTT.

The gene calls are TRBV6-1 and TRBJ1-3; the D gene is possibly TRBD1 (5 bases). In germline, CDR1 is MNHNS, CDR2 SASEGT. The CDR3 totals 16 residues. Trimming cost V 4 bases and J 1 base, with 14 bases left between them. DNA for the CDR3: TGTGCCAGCAGTGTGGCCCCTGGGGGGTCTGGAAACACCATATATTTT. Residues: CASSVAPGGSGNTIYF.

The chain has TRBV6-5 and TRBJ1-5; D uncertain. The CDR3 has 13 residues. Germline loops: CDR1 MNHEY, CDR2 SVGAGI. V dropped 2 bases and J dropped 5 bases, with 7 bases sitting between them. This chain's CDR3 is CASSYNRDQPQHF. CDR3 bases: TGTGCCAGCAGTTACAATCGGGATCAGCCCCAGCATTTT.

The chain joins TRBV5-1 to TRBJ1-2, with TRBD1 identical over 7 bases. The CDR3 sequence is 14 residues long. The trim removed 4 bases at V and 4 bases at J, leaving 7 bases unmatched. CDR1 SGHRS and CDR2 YFSETQ come from the germline V gene. The CDR3 DNA is TGCGCCAGCAGCCTACGGACAGGAGGCTATGGCTACACCTTC. This gives the protein CASSLRTGGYGYTF.

This clone appeared a single time. V usage is TRBV9 and J usage is TRBJ1-2; 7 nucleotides match TRBD1. V was pared by 5 bases and J by 4 bases, with 8 bases of the junction left unmatched. Germline-derived CDR1 and CDR2 are SGDLS and YYNGEE. The CDR3 extends over 14 amino acids. The CDR3 sequence is CASSRQGSLYGYTF. In DNA form, the CDR3 reads TGTGCCAGCAGTCGACAGGGTTCTCTCTATGGCTACACCTTC.

The rearrangement uses TRBV19 and TRBJ1-5; D not certain. Germline V gene sequence: CDR1 LNHDA, CDR2 SQIVND (reference sequence). CDR3 size: 16 residues. The V gene lost 0 bases and the J gene lost 5 bases, with 14 bases spanning the gap. The CDR3 protein is CASSIDLRNLHQPQHF. The CDR3 nucleotides read TGTGCCAGTAGTATAGATCTAAGAAACTTGCATCAGCCCCAGCATTTT.

The chain's CDR3 is CASSTTDNYGYTF. DNA for the CDR3: TGCGCCAGCAGCACGACAGACAACTATGGCTACACCTTC. The chain employs TRBV5-1 and TRBJ1-2; D is perhaps TRBD1 (5 bases). The CDR3 is 13 amino acids. Germline CDR1 and CDR2: SGHRS and YFSETQ. Trimming left V 4 bases short and J 2 bases short, with 9 bases between.

V and J are TRBV5-6 and TRBJ2-3, with 13 bases lining up with TRBD2. The CDR3 totals 19 residues. The V and J ends lost 0 bases and 2 bases, in that order; junction bases with no gene match: 9. Per germline, CDR1 SGHDT and CDR2 YYEEEE. The CDR3: CASSLGPPGLAGHTDTQYF. The CDR3 DNA reads TGTGCCAGCAGCTTGGGACCCCCGGGACTAGCGGGGCACACAGATACGCAGTATTTT. The complete variable domain, with remaining parts taken from reference TRBV5-6 and TRBJ2-3, reads DAGVTQSPTHLIKTRGQQVTLRCSPKSGHDTVSWYQQALGQGPQFIFQYYEEEERQRGNFPDRFSGHQFPNYSSELNVNALLLGDSALYLCASSLGPPGLAGHTDTQYFGPGTRLTVL.

The chain uses TRBV18 and TRBJ1-1; D possibly corresponds to TRBD1 (6 bases). Germline V gives CDR1 KGHSH, CDR2 LQKENI. V was pared by 0 bases and J by 2 bases, with 16 bases between. This CDR3 has 17 residues. The DNA for the CDR3 is TGTGCCAGCTCACCACCCGAAGGTGGGGGGGCCAACACTGAAGCTTTCTTT. This gives the protein CASSPPEGGGANTEAFF.